This TCR beta chain was captured by sequencing in a study of blood T cell repertoires in COVID-19. Study overall: Samples of COVID-19 (acute and convalescent) were obtained from the United States, Italy and Spain. T cells, B-cell-depleted T cells, or PBMCs provided the cDNA or gDNA that served as material.

The CDR3 loop spans 13 amino acids. Germline-derived CDR1 and CDR2 are SGHTA and FQGNSA. Unmatched junction bases numbered 2, after V lost 6 bases and J lost 5 bases. Original analysis: Amplification of reference gene primers was used by the study to estimate nucleated cell counts. Clones were sequenced by immunoSEQ multiplex PCR, and TCRdb holds only the in-frame ones, with some missing. V, J and clone size derive from that table, while D and trimming were established from the DNA sequence. The profile shows fewer than 80,000 clones, 80% to 95% of them singletons. The clonotype comes from a human donor in a cohort sampled during active COVID-19. The sample taken for sequencing was peripheral blood. The V gene is TRBV7-2, the J gene TRBJ1-1; 11 bases line up with TRBD1. The CDR3 region has the DNA TGTGCCAGCAGGGGACAGGGGGGGACTGAAGCTTTCTTT. Translating it yields CASRGQGGTEAFF.